Listed here are 31 T cell receptor beta chains from one sample, sequenced in a study of shared clonotypes between healthy human individuals. This table comes from immunoSEQ multiplex PCR, and its TCRdb copy is limited to in-frame clones, with some not included. The profile shows about 490,000 clones, 79% of them singletons. Material for sequencing was PBMCs. The receptors originated from a woman aged 40 to 50 in good health. Some clones in this sample may be carry-over from other donors' samples.

The chain couples TRBV7-9 to TRBJ2-7, with TRBD1 matching over 7 bases. CDR3 length: 14 residues. CDR1 and CDR2 from the germline V gene are SEHNR and FQNEAQ (reference sequence). J gave up 0 bases and V 5 bases, and 4 bases lay outside the gene matches. This CDR3 reads CASSADRSSYEQYF. CDR3 nucleotide sequence: TGTGCCAGCAGCGCGGACAGGTCCTCCTACGAGCAGTACTTC.

There are many counts of this clone. The CDR3 is CASGKWQGNTEAFF. As DNA, the CDR3 is TGTGCCAGCGGTAAGTGGCAGGGGAACACTGAAGCTTTCTTT. This rearrangement joins TRBV2 to TRBJ1-1; a possible D gene is TRBD1 (5 bases). From germline, CDR1 is SNHLY and CDR2 FYNNEI. V was shortened by 8 bases and J by 1 base, with 14 bases between the two germline ends. The CDR3 covers 14 residues.

This clone was detected many times. The chain joins TRBV7-2 to TRBJ1-2; D ambiguous. The CDR3 is 14 residues long. The V end was cut by 0 bases, the J end by 4 bases, with 9 bases between. Germline V CDR1 and CDR2: SGHTA, FQGNSA. CDR3 sequence reads: CASSLAGSPYGYTF. In DNA, the CDR3 is TGTGCCAGCAGCTTAGCGGGCAGCCCCTATGGCTACACCTTC.

This rearrangement joins TRBV30 to TRBJ1-5, with D possibly matching TRBD1 (6 bases). The CDR3 has 13 residues. CDR1 and CDR2 (germline): GTSNPN, SVGIG (reference sequence). V shed 0 bases and J shed 6 bases, with 9 bases lying between them. The DNA for the CDR3 is TGTGCCTGGAGTGTAGGGGGTGTTCAGCCCCAGCATTTT. It is translated as CAWSVGGVQPQHF.

The gene calls are TRBV7-2 and TRBJ2-5; TRBD1 matches 10 bases. Looked up from germline, CDR1 is SGHTA and CDR2 is FQGNSA. Trimming removed 3 bases from V and 3 bases from J; junction bases left unmatched: 7. The CDR3 totals 16 residues. CDR3 in DNA: TGTGCCAGCAGCTTTAGAGGACAGGGGGGCAAAGAGACCCAGTACTTC. Protein: CASSFRGQGGKETQYF.

The chain couples TRBV4-2 to TRBJ2-5; D remains ambiguous. The CDR3 is made up of 14 amino acids. CDR1 LGHNA and CDR2 YNFKEQ come from the germline V gene. The V end was cut by 0 bases, the J end by 8 bases, with 13 bases between. The CDR3 is CASSQEVNDGTQYF. In nucleotides, the CDR3 is TGTGCCAGCAGCCAAGAAGTAAATGACGGTACCCAGTACTTC.

This clone came up once. The V call is TRBV27, the J call TRBJ1-5; D is ambiguous. V dropped 3 bases and J dropped 9 bases, with 12 bases sitting between them. This CDR3 contains 13 residues. Germline V CDR1 and CDR2: MNHEY, SMNVEV (reference sequence). The CDR3 nucleotides are TGTGCCAGCAGTTTGAGGGCCCTATGGCCCCAGCATTTT. It specifies CASSLRALWPQHF.

The table lists this clone with a count of one. A read error may be the cause here, since a much bigger clone is one base away. This chain connects TRBV30 to TRBJ1-5; D is perhaps TRBD1 (5 bases). The CDR3 contains 13 residues. Germline CDR1 GTSNPN, CDR2 SVGIG (reference sequence). V was shortened by 0 bases and J by 10 bases, with 13 bases between the two germline ends. The CDR3 region is CAWSVLGDHPQHF. For the CDR3, the DNA is TGTGCCTGGAGTGTACTTGGGGACCATCCCCAGCATTTT.

This clone has just a few counts. The V and J genes are TRBV25-1 and TRBJ1-1; 10 nucleotides line up with TRBD1. The CDR3 is 15 residues long. V dropped 4 bases and J dropped 2; count of bases not matched to a gene: 4. Germline V gene sequence: CDR1 MGHDK, CDR2 SYGVNS. In DNA form, the CDR3 reads TGTGCCAGCAGTGCACTGACAGGGGGCAACACTGAAGCTTTCTTT. Residues: CASSALTGGNTEAFF.

This chain joins TRBV5-4 and TRBJ1-2; D unclear. Per germline, CDR1 SGHNT and CDR2 YYREEE (reference sequence). The CDR3 covers 15 residues. Trimming removed 4 bases from V and 6 bases from J, with 19 bases in between. The CDR3 reads CASSPPPGHWDGYTF. Written as DNA, the CDR3 is TGTGCCAGCAGCCCCCCCCCTGGTCATTGGGATGGCTACACCTTC.

The rearrangement links TRBV7-8 to TRBJ1-2, with D possibly TRBD1 on 6 matching bases. CDR1 and CDR2 (germline): SGHVS, FQNEAQ. This CDR3 spans 14 amino acids. Trimming removed 1 base at V and 8 bases at J, with 14 bases between. CDR3 region: CASSLGDKWQGYTF. The DNA for the CDR3 is TGTGCCAGCAGCTTAGGGGACAAATGGCAGGGCTACACCTTC.

The V gene is TRBV30, the J gene TRBJ1-5; the D is unclear. Germline V gene lookup returns CDR1 GTSNPN and CDR2 SVGIG (reference sequence). V was cut by 5 bases and J by 3 bases, with 14 bases left in between. CDR3 length: 14 amino acids. CDR3 amino acids: CAWGGRAFNQPQHF. CDR3 nucleotide sequence: TGTGCCTGGGGCGGCCGGGCCTTCAATCAGCCCCAGCATTTT.

The chain uses TRBV30 and TRBJ1-6; no clear D gene. V was clipped by 2 bases and J by 6 bases, with 20 bases between them. The CDR3 spans 17 residues. The germline V gene has CDR1 GTSNPN and CDR2 SVGIG (reference sequence). The CDR3 reads CAWSPPGWDSFNSPLHF. The CDR3 DNA sequence: TGTGCCTGGAGTCCCCCGGGGTGGGATTCTTTTAATTCACCCCTCCACTTT.

This chain uses TRBV30 with TRBJ1-2, with TRBD1 matching 12 bases. In germline, CDR1 is GTSNPN, CDR2 SVGIG (reference sequence). The length of the CDR3 is 15 residues. Trimming at V came to 1 base and at J to 7 bases, leaving 7 bases not matched to a gene. CDR3 in DNA: TGTGCCTGGAGTGATCGGGACAGGGGGCGCCGTGGCTACACCTTC. It specifies CAWSDRDRGRRGYTF.

The V call is TRBV7-2, the J call TRBJ1-4, with D possibly matching TRBD1 (6 bases). The CDR3 is made up of 15 amino acids. The germline V and J ends were trimmed by 3 bases and 4 bases, with 12 bases remaining between them. CDR1 SGHTA and CDR2 FQGNSA come from the germline V gene. The CDR3: CASSFQGTDNEKLFF. Written as DNA, the CDR3 is TGTGCCAGCAGCTTCCAGGGGACCGATAATGAAAAACTGTTTTTT.

The gene calls are TRBV7-9 and TRBJ1-4; 11 bases align to TRBD1. CDR3 length: 18 residues. CDR1 and CDR2 (germline): SEHNR, FQNEAQ (reference sequence). Trimming cost V 3 bases and J 3 bases; bases outside gene matches: 9. CDR3 nucleotide sequence: TGTGCCAGCAGCTTCCCATCCGGGACAGGGGGGTCTAATGAAAAACTGTTTTTT. This translates into CASSFPSGTGGSNEKLFF. Full variable domain (outside the CDR3, taken from reference TRBV7-9 and TRBJ1-4): DTGVSQNPRHKITKRGQNVTFRCDPISEHNRLYWYRQTLGQGPEFLTYFQNEAQLEKSRLLSDRFSAERPKGSFSTLEIQRTEQGDSAMYLCASSFPSGTGGSNEKLFFGSGTQLSVL.

This sequence joins TRBV27 and TRBJ2-1; 12 bases are a match to TRBD2. CDR1 and CDR2 from the germline V gene are MNHEY and SMNVEV (reference sequence). The ends lost 1 base at V and 6 bases at J; junction bases unmatched: 4. CDR3 length: 16 residues. CDR3: CASSLYVTSGGNEQFF. The CDR3 DNA is TGTGCCAGCAGTTTATACGTGACTAGCGGGGGCAATGAGCAGTTCTTC.

This sequence joins TRBV28 and TRBJ1-1, with D uncertain. The CDR3 is made up of 12 amino acids. CDR1 and CDR2 (germline): MDHEN, SYDVKM. V dropped 4 bases and J dropped 7 bases, with 10 bases sitting between them. CDR3 DNA sequence: TGTGCCAGCAGTTCAGAGGGCCGTGAAGCTTTCTTT. This codes for CASSSEGREAFF.

This CDR3 reads CASSLSRVGTSEAFF. In DNA, the CDR3 is TGTGCCAGCAGCTTAAGTCGAGTCGGCACCTCTGAAGCTTTCTTT. J is TRBJ1-1 and V is TRBV7-3; D is undetermined. V gave up 1 base and J gave up 6 bases, with 15 bases separating them. Germline V gives CDR1 SGHTA, CDR2 FQGTGA. The CDR3 is made up of 15 amino acids.

CDR3 nucleotides: TGTGCCAGCAGCCAAGTTGGGACAAATTCTGGGGCCAACGTCCTGACTTTC. It translates to CASSQVGTNSGANVLTF. J is TRBJ2-6 and V is TRBV5-5; a possible D gene is TRBD1 (6 bases). The CDR3 is made up of 17 amino acids. CDR1 SGHKS and CDR2 YYEKEE come from the germline V gene (reference sequence). V shed 4 bases and J shed 1 base, with 15 bases lying between them.

The chain has TRBV13 and TRBJ1-5; the D is unclear. Germline V gives CDR1 PRHDT, CDR2 FYEKMQ (reference sequence). The CDR3 extends over 17 amino acids. V gave up 1 base and J gave up 1 base, with 14 bases separating them. CDR3 protein: CASSLVWVNKSNQPQHF. DNA of the CDR3: TGTGCCAGCAGCTTAGTCTGGGTAAACAAGAGCAATCAGCCCCAGCATTTT. Combining the CDR3 with reference TRBV13 and TRBJ1-5 gives the whole variable domain AAGVIQSPRHLIKEKRETATLKCYPIPRHDTVYWYQQGPGQDPQFLISFYEKMQSDKGSIPDRFSAQQFSDYHSELNMSSLELGDSALYFCASSLVWVNKSNQPQHFGDGTRLSIL.

This clone has more than one count but fewer than ten. V usage is TRBV11-3 and J usage is TRBJ1-2, with TRBD1 matching 7 bases. Germline CDR1 is SGHNT and CDR2 is YENEEA. The V and J ends lost 5 bases and 6 bases, in that order; junction bases with no gene match: 9. CDR3 length: 14 amino acids. CDR3 DNA sequence: TGTGCCAGCAGCCAACGACAGGGAAGCCATGGCTACACCTTC. Encoded protein: CASSQRQGSHGYTF.

In this sample, this clone turned up once. V and J are TRBV10-3 and TRBJ2-3; D is perhaps TRBD2 (6 bases). This CDR3 has 14 residues. Germline CDR1 ENHRY, CDR2 SYGVKD. Trimming took off 6 bases at V and 3 bases at J, with 13 bases between the two ends. CDR3 bases: TGTGCCATCAGGCTAGCGTCTGGTACAGATACGCAGTATTTT. Encoded protein: CAIRLASGTDTQYF.

This rearrangement joins TRBV2 to TRBJ1-5; 7 bases line up with TRBD1. This CDR3 comprises 15 residues. J lost 2 bases, V lost 7 bases, and 8 bases had no gene match. In germline, CDR1 is SNHLY, CDR2 FYNNEI. Here the CDR3 DNA reads TGTGCCAGCACCCTAGGCGGACAGGGCAATCAGCCCCAGCATTTT. It codes for CASTLGGQGNQPQHF.

This clone has a handful of counts. V usage is TRBV4-2 and J usage is TRBJ1-5; possibly TRBD1 for D (5 bases). Germline V gene lookup returns CDR1 LGHNA and CDR2 YNFKEQ. The CDR3 runs 13 residues. V lost 0 bases to trimming and J lost 15 bases, with 15 bases between them. The CDR3 protein is CASSQEGQGILHF. Here the CDR3 DNA reads TGTGCCAGCAGCCAAGAGGGGCAGGGAATTCTGCATTTT.

In its sample, this clone was seen once. CDR3 amino acids: CASSQDMDSYEQYF. In nucleotides, the CDR3 is TGCGCCAGCAGCCAAGACATGGACTCCTACGAGCAGTACTTC. The chain couples TRBV4-3 to TRBJ2-7, with D unclear. Germline CDR1 and CDR2: LGHNA and YSLEER. V lost 0 bases and J 0 bases, leaving 6 bases between the germline ends. CDR3 length: 14 residues.

The rearrangement links TRBV28 to TRBJ1-2, with a tentative D call TRBD1 (5 bases). Germline CDR1 MDHEN, CDR2 SYDVKM. This CDR3 region has 14 residues. The ends were cut back, 7 bases at V and 0 bases at J, with 12 bases in the middle. CDR3 DNA: TGTGCCAGCAACGAGGGGCGCGCTAACTATGGCTACACCTTC. This gives the protein CASNEGRANYGYTF.

The chain links TRBV5-1 to TRBJ2-2, with 9 bases lining up with TRBD1. This CDR3 has 15 amino acids. The J segment lost 5 bases and the V segment lost 0 bases, leaving 2 bases of the junction unmatched. From germline, CDR1 is SGHRS and CDR2 YFSETQ. The CDR3 reads CASSLAGTGTGELFF. CDR3 nucleotides: TGCGCCAGCAGCTTGGCCGGGACAGGGACCGGGGAGCTGTTTTTT.

The J gene is TRBJ1-4, the V gene TRBV6-6, with TRBD1 as a possible D gene (5 bases). V dropped 0 bases and J dropped 10 bases, with 9 bases sitting between them. Germline loops: CDR1 MNHNY, CDR2 SVGAGI (reference sequence). The CDR3 runs to 13 residues. CDR3 protein: CASSYSRGGKLFF. The CDR3 region has the DNA TGTGCCAGCAGTTACTCGAGGGGTGGAAAACTGTTTTTT.

J is TRBJ1-3 and V is TRBV28, with 8 bases that match TRBD1. This CDR3 is 20 amino acids long. V lost 4 bases to trimming and J lost 8 bases; unmatched junction nucleotides: 25. The germline V gene encodes CDR1 MDHEN and CDR2 SYDVKM. CDR3 protein: CASSSYPPSPTDRAEDTIYF. The CDR3 region has the DNA TGTGCCAGCAGTTCTTATCCACCCTCACCCACGGACAGGGCAGAAGACACCATATATTTT.

The chain is built from TRBV9 and TRBJ2-1; 11 positions agree with TRBD2. Germline lookup yields CDR1 SGDLS and CDR2 YYNGEE. The ends lost 4 bases at V and 6 bases at J; junction bases unmatched: 3. The CDR3 loop spans 14 amino acids. CDR3 loop: CASSILAGGNEQFF. The DNA of the CDR3 is TGTGCCAGCAGCATCCTAGCGGGAGGCAATGAGCAGTTCTTC.